This TCR beta chain was identified during a study of monozygotic twins with inflammatory bowel disease. Overall study results and limits: Especially with disease activity, IBD patients had fewer clonotypes in common with others than healthy twins did. Evidence did not back any single strong signal or clonotype linked to IBD.

The authors ran two nested PCRs of about 16 and 10 cycles on TCRalpha and TCRbeta cDNA. One entry per CDR3 protein, without DNA, is what TCRdb gives after re-calling the 5' RACE reads. Its table lists 200,000 to 250,000 distinct CDR3 sequences. As regards this clonotype: The antigen is not known.

The CDR3 covers 14 residues. Germline V gene data show CDR1 as LGHDT and CDR2 as YNNKEL (reference sequence). The V gene is TRBV3-1, the J gene TRBJ1-2; TCRdb's D gene call, TRBD1, goes unchecked for lack of DNA. This clonotype was obtained from a human donor with ulcerative colitis or Crohn's disease, or a healthy co-twin of an affected twin (not recorded which). The sequenced sample consisted of blood. The CDR3: CASSPPGRNYGYTF.